This TCR beta chain was captured in a study of T cells after yellow fever vaccination. Overall study: It was SMART-Seq v4 Ultra Low Input that prepared the fractions with low cell numbers. Study results and caveats: A small share of clonotypes appeared in both CD4 and CD8 compartments. Most clones from primary vaccination resurfaced after the booster (about 95% CD4, around 90% CD8).

MiXCR was run by TCRdb on the 5' RACE reads, yielding one entry per CDR3 protein. The sample yields hundreds of thousands of distinct CDR3 sequences, around a fifth seen once. Remarks on this clonotype: No antigen is known for it.

The CDR3 is 15 amino acids. CDR1 is MGHDK, CDR2 SYGVNS, per germline. V shed 9 bases and J 7 bases; nucleotides not matched to a gene: 13. The receptor was derived from a man younger than 30 who received the YFV17D yellow fever vaccine. The source material was PBMCs, sampled 20 to 25 days after the first yellow fever vaccination. The chain has TRBV25-1 and TRBJ2-2; 8 nucleotides match TRBD2. DNA of the CDR3: TGTGCCAGTAACTCCGGGACTAGAGATAACGGGGAGCTGTTTTTT. It specifies CASNSGTRDNGELFF.